This entry lists 3 T cell receptor beta chains sequenced from one sample in a study of T cell repertoires in cytomegalovirus infection (dated 2019 in TCRdb). The listed sequencing device is Illumina HiSeq 1500. The public reads were quality trimmed at Q25 with fastp and then assembled into clones with MiXCR by TCRdb, keeping productive beta chains. For every CDR3 protein sequence, its rows merge into one entry that carries the most common genes and DNA. The sample data list around 270,000 distinct CDR3 sequences, and around 9% of these were observed just once. The top ten clonotypes cover more than 13% of the sample. Sequencing used PBMCs. These receptor sequences come from a human donor in good health (CMV status not recorded). Some clones in this sample may be carry-over from other donors' samples.

This clonotype occurred many times. CDR3 bases: TGTGCTAGTGGCGCGGGACAGGGTTGGATCGGGGAGCTGTTTTTT. Protein: CASGAGQGWIGELFF. J is TRBJ2-2 and V is TRBV12-5; 9 positions agree with TRBD1. The CDR3 is 15 residues long. The V gene end was trimmed by 6 bases and the J gene end by 7 bases; junction bases not matched to a gene: 9. Germline assignment: CDR1 LGHNT and CDR2 FRNRAP.

This clonotype was found many times. This CDR3 reads CASSSGIIQETQYF. In DNA form, the CDR3 reads TGTGCCAGCAGCTCCGGCATAATCCAAGAGACCCAGTACTTC. The genes are TRBV7-6 and TRBJ2-5; D gene uncertain. This CDR3 is 14 amino acids long. Looked up from germline, CDR1 is SGHVS and CDR2 is FNYEAQ. The ends were cut back, 4 bases at V and 1 base at J, with 10 bases in the middle.

The chain employs TRBV28 and TRBJ1-1; maybe TRBD1 (5 bases). Trimming took off 7 bases at V and 5 bases at J, with 14 bases between the two ends. Germline lookup yields CDR1 MDHEN and CDR2 SYDVKM. The CDR3 runs to 13 residues. The CDR3 loop reads CASNPLGETEAFF. The CDR3 coding sequence is TGTGCCAGCAATCCTTTAGGGGAGACTGAAGCTTTCTTT.